The entry below gives a single T cell receptor (beta chain) sequence along with its context. The data belong to a study of blood T cell repertoires in COVID-19. This CDR3 contains 14 residues. Germline CDR1 SGHTS, CDR2 YDEGEE. V was trimmed by 2 bases and J by 4 bases, leaving 10 bases between them. Sequencing used immunoSEQ multiplex PCR; TCRdb keeps in-frame clones, though not all of them. The sample comprises 250,000 or so clones, 70% to 90% of which are singletons, and 5% to 8% rests with the top ten. This TCR came from a woman aged 45-65 years who had been exposed to COVID-19. The specimen was PBMCs or T cells enriched from blood (not recorded which). The V call is TRBV5-8, the J call TRBJ2-1; D is undetermined. CDR3 coding DNA: TGTGCCAGCAGCTTCCGACTCTTTTACAATGAGCAGTTCTTC. Protein: CASSFRLFYNEQFF.